This T cell receptor beta chain was identified in a study of T-cell reconstitution after alpha-beta-depleted transplantation in children. This clonotype was recorded many times. Unique molecular identifiers featured in how the TCRbeta library was prepared. TCRdb called the PCR reads again in MiXCR, with one record for every CDR3 protein. The sample includes about 600,000 distinct CDR3 sequences, about 11% of them seen just once. This CDR3 spans 14 amino acids. V was trimmed by 5 bases and J by 8 bases, leaving 18 bases between them. Germline CDR1 MDHEN, CDR2 SYDVKM. The chain has TRBV28 and TRBJ1-2, with a possible D match to TRBD1 (5 bases). The clonotype comes from a human donor who donated a stem cell graft to a child with acute myeloid leukemia. Sequencing was performed on PBMCs from the stem cell graft donor, taken from the stem cell graft. CDR3 in DNA: TGTGCCAGCAGTCCCAGCGGGGCTTCTAAGGGCTACACCTTC. Amino acids: CASSPSGASKGYTF.